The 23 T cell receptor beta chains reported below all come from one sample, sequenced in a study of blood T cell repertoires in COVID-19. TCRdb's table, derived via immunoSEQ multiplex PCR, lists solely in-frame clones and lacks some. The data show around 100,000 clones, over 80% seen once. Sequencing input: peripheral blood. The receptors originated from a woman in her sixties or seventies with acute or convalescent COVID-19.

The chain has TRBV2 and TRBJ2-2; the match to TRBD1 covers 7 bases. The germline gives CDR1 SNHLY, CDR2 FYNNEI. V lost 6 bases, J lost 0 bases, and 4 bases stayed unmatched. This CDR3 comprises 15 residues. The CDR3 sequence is CASSRDSANTGELFF. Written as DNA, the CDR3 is TGTGCCAGCAGCCGGGACAGCGCGAACACCGGGGAGCTGTTTTTT.

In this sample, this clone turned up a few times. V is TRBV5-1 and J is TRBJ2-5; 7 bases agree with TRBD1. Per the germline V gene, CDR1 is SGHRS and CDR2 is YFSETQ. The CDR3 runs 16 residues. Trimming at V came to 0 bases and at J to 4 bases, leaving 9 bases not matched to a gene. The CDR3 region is CASSLGSTGNGETQYF. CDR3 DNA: TGCGCCAGCAGCTTGGGGTCGACAGGGAATGGAGAGACCCAGTACTTC.

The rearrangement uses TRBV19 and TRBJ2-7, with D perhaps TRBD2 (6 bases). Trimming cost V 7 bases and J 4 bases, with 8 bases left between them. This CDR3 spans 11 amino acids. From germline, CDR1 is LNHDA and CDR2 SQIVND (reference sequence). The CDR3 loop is CASTGEYEQYF. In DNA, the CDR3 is TGTGCCAGTACGGGGGAGTACGAGCAGTACTTC.

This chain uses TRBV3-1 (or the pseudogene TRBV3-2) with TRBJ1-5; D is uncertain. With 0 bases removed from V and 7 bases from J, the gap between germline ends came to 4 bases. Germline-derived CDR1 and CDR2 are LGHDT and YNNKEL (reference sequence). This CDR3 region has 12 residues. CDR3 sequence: CASSQDGQPQHF. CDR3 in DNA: TGTGCCAGCAGCCAAGACGGGCAGCCCCAGCATTTT.

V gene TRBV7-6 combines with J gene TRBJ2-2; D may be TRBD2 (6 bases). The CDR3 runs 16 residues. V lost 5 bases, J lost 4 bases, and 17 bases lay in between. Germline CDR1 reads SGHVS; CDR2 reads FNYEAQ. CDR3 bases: TGTGCCAGCAGCCTCTTAGCGGCTGGGGGCACCGGGGAGCTGTTTTTT. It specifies CASSLLAAGGTGELFF.

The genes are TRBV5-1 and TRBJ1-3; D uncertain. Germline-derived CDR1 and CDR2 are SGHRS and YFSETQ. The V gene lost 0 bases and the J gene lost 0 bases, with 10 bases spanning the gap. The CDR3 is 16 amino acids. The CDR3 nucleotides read TGCGCCAGCAGCTTGGAGGGAGGAACCTCTGGAAACACCATATATTTT. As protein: CASSLEGGTSGNTIYF.

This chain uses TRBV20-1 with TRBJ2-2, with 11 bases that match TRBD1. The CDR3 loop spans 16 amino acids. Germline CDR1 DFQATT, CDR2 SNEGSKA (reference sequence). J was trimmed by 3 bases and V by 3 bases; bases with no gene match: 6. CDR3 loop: CSASARDRGDTGELFF. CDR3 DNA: TGCAGTGCTAGTGCCCGGGACAGGGGGGACACCGGGGAGCTGTTTTTT.

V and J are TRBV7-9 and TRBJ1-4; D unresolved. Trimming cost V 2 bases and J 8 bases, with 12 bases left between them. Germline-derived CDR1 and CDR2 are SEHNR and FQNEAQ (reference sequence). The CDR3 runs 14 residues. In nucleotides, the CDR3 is TGTGCCAGCAGCTTATCCGGAGATCGAGAAAAACTGTTTTTT. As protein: CASSLSGDREKLFF.

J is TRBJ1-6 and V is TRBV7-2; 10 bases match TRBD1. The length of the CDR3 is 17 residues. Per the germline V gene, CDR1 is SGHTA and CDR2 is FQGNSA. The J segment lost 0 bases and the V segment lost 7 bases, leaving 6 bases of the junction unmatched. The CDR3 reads CASTDRGLGSYNSPLHF. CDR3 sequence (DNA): TGTGCCAGCACCGACAGGGGGCTAGGCTCCTATAATTCACCCCTCCACTTT. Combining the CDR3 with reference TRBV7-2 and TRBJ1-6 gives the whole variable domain GAGVSQSPSNKVTEKGKDVELRCDPISGHTALYWYRQSLGQGLEFLIYFQGNSAPDKSGLPSDRFSAERTGGSVSTLTIQRTQQEDSAVYLCASTDRGLGSYNSPLHFGNGTRLTVT.

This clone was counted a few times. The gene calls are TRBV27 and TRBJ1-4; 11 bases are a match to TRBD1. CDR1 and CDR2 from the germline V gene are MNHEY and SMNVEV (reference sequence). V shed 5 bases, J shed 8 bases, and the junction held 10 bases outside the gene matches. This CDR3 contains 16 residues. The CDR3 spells CASSPHWTGGEEKLFF. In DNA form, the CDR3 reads TGTGCCAGCAGTCCCCACTGGACAGGGGGCGAAGAAAAACTGTTTTTT.

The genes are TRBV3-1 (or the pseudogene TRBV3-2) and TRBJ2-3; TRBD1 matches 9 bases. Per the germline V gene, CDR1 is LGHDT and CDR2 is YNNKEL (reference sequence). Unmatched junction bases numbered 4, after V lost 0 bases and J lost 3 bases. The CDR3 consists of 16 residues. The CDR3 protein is CASSQDGGTGTDTQYF. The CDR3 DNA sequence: TGTGCCAGCAGCCAAGATGGAGGGACAGGGACAGATACGCAGTATTTT.

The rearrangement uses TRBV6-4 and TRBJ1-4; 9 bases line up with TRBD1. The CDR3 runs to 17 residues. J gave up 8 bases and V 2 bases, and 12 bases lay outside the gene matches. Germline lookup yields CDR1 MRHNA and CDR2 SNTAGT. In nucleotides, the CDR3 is TGTGCCAGCAGTGACCGTAGGTCGACAGGGGGAAAAGAAAAACTGTTTTTT. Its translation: CASSDRRSTGGKEKLFF.

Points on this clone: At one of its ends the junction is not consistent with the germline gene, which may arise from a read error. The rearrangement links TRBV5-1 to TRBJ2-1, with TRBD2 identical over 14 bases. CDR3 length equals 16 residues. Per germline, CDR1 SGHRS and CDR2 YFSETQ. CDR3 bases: TGCGCCAGCAGGCTGACTAGCGGGGGGGCCTATAATGAGCAGTTCTTC. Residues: CASRLTSGGAYNEQFF. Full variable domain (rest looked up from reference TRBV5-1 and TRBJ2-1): KAGVTQTPRYLIKTRGQQVTLSCSPISGHRSVSWYQQTPGQGLQFLFEYFSETQRNKGNFPGRFSGRQFSNSRSEMNVSTLELGDSALYLCASRLTSGGAYNEQFFGPGTRLTVL.

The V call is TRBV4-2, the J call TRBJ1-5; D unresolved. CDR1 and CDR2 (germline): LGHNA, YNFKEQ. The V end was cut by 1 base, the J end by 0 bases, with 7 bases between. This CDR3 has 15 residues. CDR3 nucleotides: TGTGCCAGCAGCCAAGCGAGCGGTAGCAATCAGCCCCAGCATTTT. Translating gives CASSQASGSNQPQHF.

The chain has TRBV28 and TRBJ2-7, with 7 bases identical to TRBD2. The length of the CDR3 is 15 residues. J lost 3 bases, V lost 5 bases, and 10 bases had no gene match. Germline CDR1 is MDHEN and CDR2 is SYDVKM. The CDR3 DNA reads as TGTGCCAGCAGTCCGGAAGTAGCGGGCGTCTACGAGCAGTACTTC. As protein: CASSPEVAGVYEQYF. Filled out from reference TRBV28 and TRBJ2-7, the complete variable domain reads DVKVTQSSRYLVKRTGEKVFLECVQDMDHENMFWYRQDPGLGLRLIYFSYDVKMKEKGDIPEGYSVSREKKERFSLILESASTNQTSMYLCASSPEVAGVYEQYFGPGTRLTVT.

The CDR3 coding sequence is TGTGCCAGCAGCTTAGGGACAGGGCAATCACCCCTCCACTTT. It translates to CASSLGTGQSPLHF. The chain couples TRBV11-2 to TRBJ1-6; TRBD1 matches 8 bases. The J segment lost 10 bases and the V segment lost 1 base, leaving 3 bases of the junction unmatched. From germline, CDR1 is SGHAT and CDR2 FQNNGV. The CDR3 spans 14 residues.

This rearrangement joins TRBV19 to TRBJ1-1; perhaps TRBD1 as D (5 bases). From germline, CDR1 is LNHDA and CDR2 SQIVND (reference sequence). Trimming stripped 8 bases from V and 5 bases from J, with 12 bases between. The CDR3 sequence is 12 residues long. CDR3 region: CASGQGSTEAFF. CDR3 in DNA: TGTGCCAGTGGGCAGGGAAGTACTGAAGCTTTCTTT.

The CDR3 spells CASSTGTPWEAFF. The CDR3 DNA follows: TGTGCCAGTAGCACAGGCACCCCCTGGGAAGCTTTCTTT. This chain links TRBV19 with TRBJ1-1, with D tentatively TRBD1 (5 bases). CDR1 and CDR2 (germline): LNHDA, SQIVND (reference sequence). The germline V and J ends were trimmed by 6 bases and 8 bases, with 16 bases remaining between them. This CDR3 region has 13 residues.

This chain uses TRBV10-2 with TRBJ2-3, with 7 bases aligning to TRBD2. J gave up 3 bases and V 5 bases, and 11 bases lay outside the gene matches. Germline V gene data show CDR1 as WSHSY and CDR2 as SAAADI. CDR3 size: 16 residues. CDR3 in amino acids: CASSPIGGSLTDTQYF. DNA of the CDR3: TGCGCCAGCAGTCCCATTGGCGGGAGTCTAACAGATACGCAGTATTTT.

DNA for the CDR3: TGCGCCAGCAGCTGGGGACTAGCGGGAGAAGGATCCTACGAGCAGTACTTC. This translates into CASSWGLAGEGSYEQYF. V is TRBV5-1 and J is TRBJ2-7, with TRBD2 matching over 14 bases. The CDR3 is 17 amino acids. After removal of 3 bases from V and 1 base from J, the junction contained 6 bases not matched to a gene. CDR1 SGHRS and CDR2 YFSETQ come from the germline V gene.

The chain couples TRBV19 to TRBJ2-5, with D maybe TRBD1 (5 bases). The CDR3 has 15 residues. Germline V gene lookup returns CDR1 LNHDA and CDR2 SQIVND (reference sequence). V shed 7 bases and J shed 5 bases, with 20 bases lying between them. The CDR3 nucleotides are TGTGCCAGTAACCCAGGGCCGGGCCAGCCCGAGACCCAGTACTTC. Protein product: CASNPGPGQPETQYF.

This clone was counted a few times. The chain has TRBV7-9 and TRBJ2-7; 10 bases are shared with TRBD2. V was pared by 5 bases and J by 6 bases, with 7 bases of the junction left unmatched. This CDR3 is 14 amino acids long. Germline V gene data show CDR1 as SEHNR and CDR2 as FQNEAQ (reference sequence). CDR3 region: CASSPSGGWSEQYF. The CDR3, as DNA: TGTGCCAGCAGCCCTAGCGGGGGTTGGTCCGAGCAGTACTTC.

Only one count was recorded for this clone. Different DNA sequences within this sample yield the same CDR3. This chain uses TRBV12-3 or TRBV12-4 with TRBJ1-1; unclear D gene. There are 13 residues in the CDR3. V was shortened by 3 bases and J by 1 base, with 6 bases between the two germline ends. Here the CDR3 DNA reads TGTGCCAGCAGTTTGACTGAGAACACTGAAGCTTTCTTT. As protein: CASSLTENTEAFF.